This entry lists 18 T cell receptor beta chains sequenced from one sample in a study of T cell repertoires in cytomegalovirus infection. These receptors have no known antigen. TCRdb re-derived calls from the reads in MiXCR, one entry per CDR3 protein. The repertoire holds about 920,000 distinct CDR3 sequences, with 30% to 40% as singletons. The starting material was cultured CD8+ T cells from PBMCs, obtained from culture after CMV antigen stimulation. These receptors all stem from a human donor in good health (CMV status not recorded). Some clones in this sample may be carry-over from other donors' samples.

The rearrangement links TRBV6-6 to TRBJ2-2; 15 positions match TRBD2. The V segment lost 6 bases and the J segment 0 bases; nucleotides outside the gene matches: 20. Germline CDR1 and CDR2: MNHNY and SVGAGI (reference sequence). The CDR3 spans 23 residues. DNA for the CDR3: TGTGCCAGCAGATTAATAATGGGACTAGCGGGGGGCCGGCCCCACGCGAACACCGGGGAGCTGTTTTTT. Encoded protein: CASRLIMGLAGGRPHANTGELFF.

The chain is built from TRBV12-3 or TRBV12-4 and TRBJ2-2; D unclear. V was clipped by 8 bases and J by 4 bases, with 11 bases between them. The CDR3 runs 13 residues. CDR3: CASAWGSTGELFF. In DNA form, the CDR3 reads TGTGCCAGCGCGTGGGGATCCACCGGGGAGCTGTTTTTT.

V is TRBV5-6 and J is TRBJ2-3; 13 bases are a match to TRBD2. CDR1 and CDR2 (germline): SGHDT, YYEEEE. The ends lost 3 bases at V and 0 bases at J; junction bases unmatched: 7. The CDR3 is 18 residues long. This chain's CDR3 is CASSWGTSGATSTDTQYF. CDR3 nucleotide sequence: TGTGCCAGCAGCTGGGGGACTAGCGGGGCCACTAGCACAGATACGCAGTATTTT. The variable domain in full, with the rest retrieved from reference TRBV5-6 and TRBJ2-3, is DAGVTQSPTHLIKTRGQQVTLRCSPKSGHDTVSWYQQALGQGPQFIFQYYEEEERQRGNFPDRFSGHQFPNYSSELNVNALLLGDSALYLCASSWGTSGATSTDTQYFGPGTRLTVL.

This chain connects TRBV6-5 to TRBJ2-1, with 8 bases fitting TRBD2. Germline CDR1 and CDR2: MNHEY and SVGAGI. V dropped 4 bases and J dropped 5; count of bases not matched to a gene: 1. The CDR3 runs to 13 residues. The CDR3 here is CASSWRGDNEQFF. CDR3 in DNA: TGTGCCAGCAGTTGGCGGGGGGACAATGAGCAGTTCTTC.

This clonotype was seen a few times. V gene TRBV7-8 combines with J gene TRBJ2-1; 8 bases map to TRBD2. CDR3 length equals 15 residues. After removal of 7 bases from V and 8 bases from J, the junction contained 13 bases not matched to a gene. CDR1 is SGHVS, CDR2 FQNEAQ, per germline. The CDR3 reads CASTRYSGGVDEQFF. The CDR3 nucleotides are TGTGCCAGCACCCGTTACAGCGGGGGTGTAGATGAGCAGTTCTTC.

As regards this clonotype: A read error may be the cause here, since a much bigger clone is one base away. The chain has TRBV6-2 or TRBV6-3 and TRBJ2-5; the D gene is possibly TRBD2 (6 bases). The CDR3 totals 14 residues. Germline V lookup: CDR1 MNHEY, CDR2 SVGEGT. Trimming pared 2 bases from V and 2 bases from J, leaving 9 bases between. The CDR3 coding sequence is TGTGCCAGCAGTTACCCGGGACTGCAAGAGACCCAGTACTTC. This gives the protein CASSYPGLQETQYF.

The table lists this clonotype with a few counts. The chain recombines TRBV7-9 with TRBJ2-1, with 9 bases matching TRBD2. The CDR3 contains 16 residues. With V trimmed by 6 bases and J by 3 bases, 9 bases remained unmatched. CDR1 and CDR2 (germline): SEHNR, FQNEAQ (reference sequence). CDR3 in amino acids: CASRERRGGYYNEQFF. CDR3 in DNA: TGTGCCAGCAGAGAGCGGCGGGGGGGATACTACAATGAGCAGTTCTTC.

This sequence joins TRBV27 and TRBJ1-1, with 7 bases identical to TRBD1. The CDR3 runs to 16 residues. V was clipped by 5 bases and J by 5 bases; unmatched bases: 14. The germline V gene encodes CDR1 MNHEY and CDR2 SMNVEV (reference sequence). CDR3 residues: CASSNRQGRGRTEAFF. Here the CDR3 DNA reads TGTGCCAGCAGTAACAGACAGGGAAGGGGTAGGACTGAAGCTTTCTTT.

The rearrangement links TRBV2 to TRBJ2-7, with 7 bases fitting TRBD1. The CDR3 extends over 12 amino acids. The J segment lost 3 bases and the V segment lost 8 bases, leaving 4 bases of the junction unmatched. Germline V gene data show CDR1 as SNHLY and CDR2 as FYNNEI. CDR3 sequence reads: CASGDRDYEQYV. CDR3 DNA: TGTGCCAGCGGCGACAGGGACTACGAGCAGTACGTC.

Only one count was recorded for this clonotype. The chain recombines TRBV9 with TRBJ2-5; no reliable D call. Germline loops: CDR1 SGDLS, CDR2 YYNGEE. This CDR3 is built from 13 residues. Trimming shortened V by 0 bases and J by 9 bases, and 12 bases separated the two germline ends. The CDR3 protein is CASSVGGEQPQYF. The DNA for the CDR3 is TGTGCCAGCAGCGTAGGCGGCGAACAGCCCCAGTACTTC.

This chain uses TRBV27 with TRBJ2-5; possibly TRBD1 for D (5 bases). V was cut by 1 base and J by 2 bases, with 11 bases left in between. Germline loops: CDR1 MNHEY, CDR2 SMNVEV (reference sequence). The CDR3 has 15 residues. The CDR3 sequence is CASSLYRGIQETQYF. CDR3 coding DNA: TGTGCCAGCAGTTTATATAGGGGAATACAAGAGACCCAGTACTTC.

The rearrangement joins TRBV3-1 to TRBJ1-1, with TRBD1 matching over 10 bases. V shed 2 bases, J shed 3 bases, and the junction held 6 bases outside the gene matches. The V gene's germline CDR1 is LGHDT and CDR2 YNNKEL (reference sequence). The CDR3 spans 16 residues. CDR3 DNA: TGTGCCAGCAGCCAAACGACAGGGGGCTTCTACACTGAAGCTTTCTTT. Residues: CASSQTTGGFYTEAFF.

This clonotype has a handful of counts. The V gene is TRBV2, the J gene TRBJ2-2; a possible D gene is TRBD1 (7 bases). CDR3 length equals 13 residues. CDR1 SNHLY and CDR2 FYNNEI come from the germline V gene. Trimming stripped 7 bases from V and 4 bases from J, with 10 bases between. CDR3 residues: CASTGGITGELFF. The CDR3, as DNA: TGTGCCAGCACAGGGGGGATCACCGGGGAGCTGTTTTTT.

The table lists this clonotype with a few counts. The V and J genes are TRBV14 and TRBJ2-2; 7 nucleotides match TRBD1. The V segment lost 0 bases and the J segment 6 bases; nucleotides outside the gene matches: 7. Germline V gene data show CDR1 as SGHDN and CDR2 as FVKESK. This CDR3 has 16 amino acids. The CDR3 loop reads CASSQDPITGAGELFF. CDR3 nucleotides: TGTGCCAGCAGCCAAGACCCCATTACAGGGGCCGGGGAGCTGTTTTTT.

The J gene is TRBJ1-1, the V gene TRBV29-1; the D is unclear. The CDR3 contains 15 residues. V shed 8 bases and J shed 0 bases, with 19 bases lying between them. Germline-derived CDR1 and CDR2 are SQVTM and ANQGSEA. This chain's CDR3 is CSSDPQRGMNTEAFF. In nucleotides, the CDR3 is TGCAGCTCGGACCCACAGAGAGGTATGAACACTGAAGCTTTCTTT.

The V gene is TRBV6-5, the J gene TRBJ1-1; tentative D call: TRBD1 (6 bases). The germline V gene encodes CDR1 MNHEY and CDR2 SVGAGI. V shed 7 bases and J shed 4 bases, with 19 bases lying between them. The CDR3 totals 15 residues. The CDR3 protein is CASKLLRDILTEAFF. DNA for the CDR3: TGTGCCAGCAAGCTACTCCGGGACATCCTCACTGAAGCTTTCTTT.

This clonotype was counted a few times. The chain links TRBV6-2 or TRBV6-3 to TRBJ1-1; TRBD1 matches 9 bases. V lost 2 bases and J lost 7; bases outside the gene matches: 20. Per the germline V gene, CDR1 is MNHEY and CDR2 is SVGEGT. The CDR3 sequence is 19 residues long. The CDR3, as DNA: TGTGCCAGCAGTTACAATCCTGAACCGACCGGGGACAGGGCCCTTGAAGCTTTCTTT. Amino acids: CASSYNPEPTGDRALEAFF.

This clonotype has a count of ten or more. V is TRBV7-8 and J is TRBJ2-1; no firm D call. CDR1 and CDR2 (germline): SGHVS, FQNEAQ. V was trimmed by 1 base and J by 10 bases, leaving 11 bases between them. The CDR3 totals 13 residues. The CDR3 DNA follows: TGTGCCAGCAGCTTAGGAGTGGCGCTAGAGCAGTTCTTC. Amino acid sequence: CASSLGVALEQFF.